The entry that follows covers one T cell receptor beta chain sequence. Its antigen is still unknown. In the PCR, 60 Vbeta and 13 Jbeta primers were used. Here immunoSEQ multiplex PCR was the method, and the copy in TCRdb shows in-frame clones only, minus some. The data show 95,000 to 150,000 clones, with 83% seen just once and 20% held by the top ten. The sample belongs to a study of cytomegalovirus exposure and HLA in healthy donors. Overall study findings and caveats: Upon later analysis, TCR association rates were observed to vary by HLA locus, being highest for DRB1 and lowest for HLA-C.

Germline CDR1 reads SEHNR; CDR2 reads FQNEAQ (reference sequence). The CDR3 is 14 amino acids. The V gene lost 0 bases and the J gene lost 3 bases, with 9 bases spanning the gap. The genes are TRBV7-9 and TRBJ2-7; D is ambiguous. The origin of this receptor is a man younger than 35 in good health and CMV-seropositive. Sequencing used PBMCs. CDR3 in amino acids: CASSLALQFYEQYF. The CDR3 nucleotides read TGTGCCAGCAGCTTAGCGTTACAGTTCTACGAGCAGTACTTC.